The sequence of this T cell receptor (beta chain) was determined in a study of T-cell memory formation after mild COVID-19. Whole-study results and caveats: For second-wave clones that peaked at day 37, SARS-CoV-2 specificity went unverified.

On this clonotype: Antigen unknown.

One entry per CDR3 protein, called by TCRdb with MiXCR from the 5' RACE reads. The sample has roughly 280,000 distinct CDR3 sequences; 8% to 10% are singletons. Sequenced input: PBMCs or a T cell subset sorted from them (not recorded which). The clonotype comes from a man between 18 and 29 years old who had mild COVID-19 (a few samples of this study predate the infection). Cell type and time point are not known.

In DNA form, the CDR3 reads TGTGCCAGCAGCCGGGGGGACTTTTCCGGGGAGCTGTTTTTT. It is translated as CASSRGDFSGELFF. The V call is TRBV7-9, the J call TRBJ2-2; TRBD2 agrees at 7 bases. From germline, CDR1 is SEHNR and CDR2 FQNEAQ (reference sequence). V lost 5 bases and J lost 6; bases outside the gene matches: 6. The CDR3 is 14 residues long.